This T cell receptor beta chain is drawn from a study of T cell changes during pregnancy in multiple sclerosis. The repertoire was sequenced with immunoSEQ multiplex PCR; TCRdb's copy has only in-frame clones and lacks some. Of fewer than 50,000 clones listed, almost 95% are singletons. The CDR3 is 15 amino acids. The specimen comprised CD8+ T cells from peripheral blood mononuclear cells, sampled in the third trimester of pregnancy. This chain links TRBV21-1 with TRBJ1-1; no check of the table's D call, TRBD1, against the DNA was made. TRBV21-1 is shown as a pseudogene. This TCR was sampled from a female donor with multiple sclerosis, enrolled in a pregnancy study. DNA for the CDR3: TGTGCCAGCAGCAGTTCCTCCAGGGGTAACACTGAAGCTTTCTTT. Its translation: CASSSSSRGNTEAFF.